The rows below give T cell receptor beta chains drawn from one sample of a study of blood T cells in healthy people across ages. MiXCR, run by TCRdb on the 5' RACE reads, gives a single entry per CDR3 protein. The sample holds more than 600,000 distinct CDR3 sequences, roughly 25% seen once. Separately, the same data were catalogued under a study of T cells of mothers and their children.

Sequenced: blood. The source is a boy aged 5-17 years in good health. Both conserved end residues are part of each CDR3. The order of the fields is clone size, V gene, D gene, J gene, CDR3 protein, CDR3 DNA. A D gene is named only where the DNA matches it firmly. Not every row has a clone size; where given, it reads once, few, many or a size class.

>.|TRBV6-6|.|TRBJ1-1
CASSYPAGEAFF
TGTGCCAGCAGTTACCCGGCGGGTGAAGCTTTCTTT
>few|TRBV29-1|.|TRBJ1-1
CSGLPYRNTEAFF
TGCAGCGGCCTCCCGTACAGGAACACTGAAGCTTTCTTT
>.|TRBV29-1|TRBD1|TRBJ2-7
CSVTKDRAPYEQYF
TGCAGCGTGACCAAGGACAGGGCCCCCTACGAGCAGTACTTC
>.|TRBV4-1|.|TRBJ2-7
CASSQDTRYEQYF
TGCGCCAGCAGCCAAGACACTCGCTACGAGCAGTACTTC
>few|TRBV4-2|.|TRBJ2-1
CASSQERGAGPSYNEQFF
TGTGCCAGCAGCCAAGAAAGGGGGGCGGGGCCATCCTACAATGAGCAGTTCTTC
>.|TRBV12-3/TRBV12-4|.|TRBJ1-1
CASRATGVNTEAFF
TGTGCCAGCAGGGCGACAGGCGTAAACACTGAAGCTTTCTTT
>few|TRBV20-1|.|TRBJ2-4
CSAKANVMGAEAKNIQYF
TGCAGTGCTAAAGCAAACGTAATGGGGGCGGAGGCCAAAAACATTCAGTACTTC
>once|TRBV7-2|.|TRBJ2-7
CASSSTGRDTYEQYF
TGTGCCAGCAGCTCGACAGGAAGGGACACCTACGAGCAGTACTTC
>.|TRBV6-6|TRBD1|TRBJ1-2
CASSYSDRDDGYTF
TGTGCCAGCAGTTACTCCGACAGGGATGATGGCTACACCTTC
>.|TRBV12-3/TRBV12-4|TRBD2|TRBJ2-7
CASSPRLAGQYEQYF
TGTGCCAGCAGTCCCAGACTAGCGGGACAGTACGAGCAGTACTTC
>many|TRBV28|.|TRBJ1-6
CASRTGNSPLHF
TGTGCCAGCAGAACAGGGAATTCACCCCTCCACTTT
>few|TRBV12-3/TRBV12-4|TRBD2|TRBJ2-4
CASSLGTSDRQDF
TGTGCCAGCAGTTTAGGGACTAGCGACCGACAGGACTTC
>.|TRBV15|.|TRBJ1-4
CATSRRGGTNEKLFF
TGTGCCACCAGCAGAAGAGGGGGGACTAATGAAAAACTGTTTTTT
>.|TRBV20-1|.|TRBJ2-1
CSASGSFNEQFF
TGCAGTGCTAGCGGGAGTTTTAATGAGCAGTTCTTC
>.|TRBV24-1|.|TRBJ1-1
CATSDTGQNTEAFF
TGTGCCACCAGTGATACAGGACAGAACACTGAAGCTTTCTTT
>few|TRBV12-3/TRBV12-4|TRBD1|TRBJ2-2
CASSPDRANTGELFF
TGTGCCAGCAGTCCGGACAGGGCGAACACCGGGGAGCTGTTTTTT
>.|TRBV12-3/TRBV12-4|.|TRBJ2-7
CASSQRTASYEQYF
TGTGCCAGCAGTCAGAGGACAGCTTCCTACGAGCAGTACTTC
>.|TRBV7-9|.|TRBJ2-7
CASSVPGHDYEQYF
TGTGCCAGCAGCGTACCGGGACACGACTACGAGCAGTACTTC
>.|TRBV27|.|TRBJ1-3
CASKGGTGNTIYF
TGTGCCAGCAAAGGGGGGACTGGAAACACCATATATTTT
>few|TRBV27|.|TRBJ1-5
CASTRQGGDQPQHF
TGTGCCAGCACTAGACAAGGGGGAGATCAGCCCCAGCATTTT
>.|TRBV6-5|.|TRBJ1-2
CASSDGGNYGYTF
TGTGCCAGCAGTGACGGGGGTAACTATGGCTACACCTTC
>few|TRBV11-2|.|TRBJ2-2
CASTMNTGELFF
TGTGCCAGTACCATGAACACCGGGGAGCTGTTTTTT
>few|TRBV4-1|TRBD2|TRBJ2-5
CASSQGAGRYQETQYF
TGCGCCAGCAGCCAAGGAGCGGGGAGGTACCAAGAGACCCAGTACTTC
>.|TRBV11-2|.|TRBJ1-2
CASSSGSPRNYGYTF
TGTGCCAGCAGCTCCGGGTCGCCTCGAAACTATGGCTACACCTTC
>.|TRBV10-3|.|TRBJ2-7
CAISEGGIFDEQYF
TGTGCCATCAGTGAGGGAGGGATTTTCGACGAGCAGTACTTC
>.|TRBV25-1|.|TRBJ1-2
CASSEPSTGSYGYTF
TGTGCCAGCAGTGAACCTTCGACCGGGTCCTATGGCTACACCTTC